This T cell receptor beta chain was retrieved from a study of T cell repertoires in cytomegalovirus infection. Study details: CMV infection together with matching HLA type was indicated by public TCR beta signatures. Broader study findings: In two of eight donors, the top clonotype was HLA-C-restricted CMV-specific.

CDR1 is SEHNR and CDR2 is FQNEAQ in the germline V gene (reference sequence). Trimming cost V 4 bases and J 5 bases, with 14 bases left between them. CDR3 length: 14 amino acids. One entry per CDR3 protein, called by TCRdb with MiXCR from the reads. Of 700,000 to 950,000 distinct CDR3 sequences detected, about 30% appear once; the ten largest clones hold approximately 13%. As for this clonotype: What it binds is not known.

The genes are TRBV7-9 and TRBJ2-5; D possibly corresponds to TRBD2 (7 bases). The receptor comes from a human donor in good health (CMV status not recorded). Some clones in this sample may be carry-over from other donors' samples. This specimen was cultured CD8+ T cells from PBMCs, taken from culture after CMV antigen stimulation. In DNA form, the CDR3 reads TGTGCCAGCAGCTCAAGAGGGGGAGGGGAGACCCAGTACTTC. Translated, it gives CASSSRGGGETQYF.